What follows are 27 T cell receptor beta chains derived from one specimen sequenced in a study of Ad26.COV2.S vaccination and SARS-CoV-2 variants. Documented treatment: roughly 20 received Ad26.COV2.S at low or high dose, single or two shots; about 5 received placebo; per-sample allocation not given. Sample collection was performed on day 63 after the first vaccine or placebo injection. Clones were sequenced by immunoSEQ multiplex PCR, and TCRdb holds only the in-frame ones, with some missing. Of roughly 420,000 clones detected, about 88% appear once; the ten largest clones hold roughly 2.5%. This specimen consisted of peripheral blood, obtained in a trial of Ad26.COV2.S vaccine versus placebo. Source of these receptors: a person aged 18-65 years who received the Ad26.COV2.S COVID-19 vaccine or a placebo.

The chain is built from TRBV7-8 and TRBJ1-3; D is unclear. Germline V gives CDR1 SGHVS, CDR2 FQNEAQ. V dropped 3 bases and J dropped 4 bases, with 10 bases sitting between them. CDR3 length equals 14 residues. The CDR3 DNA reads TGTGCCAGCAGCTTTAACGGGTTCGGAAACACCATATATTTT. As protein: CASSFNGFGNTIYF.

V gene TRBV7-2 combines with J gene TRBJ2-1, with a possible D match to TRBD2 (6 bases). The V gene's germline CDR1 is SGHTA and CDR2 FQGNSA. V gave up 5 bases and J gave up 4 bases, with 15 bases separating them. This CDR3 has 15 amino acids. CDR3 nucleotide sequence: TGTGCCAGCAGCACCCTGACGGGAGCGTACAATGAGCAGTTCTTC. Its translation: CASSTLTGAYNEQFF.

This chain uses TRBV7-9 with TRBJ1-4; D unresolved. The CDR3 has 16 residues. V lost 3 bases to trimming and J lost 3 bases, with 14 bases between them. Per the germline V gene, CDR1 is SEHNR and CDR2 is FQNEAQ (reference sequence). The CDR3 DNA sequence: TGTGCCAGCAGCTTGCCCCCCCGGGTAGCTAATGAAAAACTGTTTTTT. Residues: CASSLPPRVANEKLFF.

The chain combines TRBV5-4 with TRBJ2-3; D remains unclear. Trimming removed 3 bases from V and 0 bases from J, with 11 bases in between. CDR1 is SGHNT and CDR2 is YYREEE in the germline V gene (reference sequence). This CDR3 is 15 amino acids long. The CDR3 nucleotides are TGTGCCAGCAGCTCGGCTCTACAAAGCACAGATACGCAGTATTTT. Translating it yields CASSSALQSTDTQYF. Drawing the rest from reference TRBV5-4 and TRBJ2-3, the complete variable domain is ETGVTQSPTHLIKTRGQQVTLRCSSQSGHNTVSWYQQALGQGPQFIFQYYREEENGRGNFPPRFSGLQFPNYSSELNVNALELDDSALYLCASSSALQSTDTQYFGPGTRLTVL.

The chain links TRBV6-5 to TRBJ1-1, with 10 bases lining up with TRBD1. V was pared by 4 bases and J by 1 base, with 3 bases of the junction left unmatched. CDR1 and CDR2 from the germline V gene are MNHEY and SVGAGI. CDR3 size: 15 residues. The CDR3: CASSSRQGANTEAFF. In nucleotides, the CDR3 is TGTGCCAGCAGTTCCCGACAGGGGGCGAACACTGAAGCTTTCTTT.

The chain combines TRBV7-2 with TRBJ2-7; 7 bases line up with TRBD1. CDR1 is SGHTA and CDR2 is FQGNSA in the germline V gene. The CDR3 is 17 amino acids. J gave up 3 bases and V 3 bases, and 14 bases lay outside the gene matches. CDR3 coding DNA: TGTGCCAGCAGCTTGATCCACGGGCAGACAGGGTACTACGAGCAGTACTTC. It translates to CASSLIHGQTGYYEQYF.

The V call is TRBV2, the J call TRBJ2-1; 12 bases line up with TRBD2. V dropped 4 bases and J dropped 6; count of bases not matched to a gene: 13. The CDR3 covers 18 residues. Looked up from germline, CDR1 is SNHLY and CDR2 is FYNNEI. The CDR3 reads CASSVLAGGPRRGNEQFF. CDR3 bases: TGTGCCAGCAGTGTACTAGCGGGAGGTCCCCGGAGAGGCAATGAGCAGTTCTTC.

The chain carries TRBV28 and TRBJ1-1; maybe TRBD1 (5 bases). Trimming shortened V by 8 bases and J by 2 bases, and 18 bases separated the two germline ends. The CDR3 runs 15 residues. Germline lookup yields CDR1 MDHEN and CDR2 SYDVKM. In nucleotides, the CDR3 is TGTGCCAGCCCTGCGTTCGGGACGGCTAACACTGAAGCTTTCTTT. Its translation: CASPAFGTANTEAFF.

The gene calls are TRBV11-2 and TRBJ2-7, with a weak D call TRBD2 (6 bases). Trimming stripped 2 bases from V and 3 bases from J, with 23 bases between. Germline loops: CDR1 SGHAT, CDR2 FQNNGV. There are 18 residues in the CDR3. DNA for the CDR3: TGTGCCAGCAGCTTACTTTCTCCTCGGAGGGCCGGGTTCTACGAGCAGTACTTC. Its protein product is CASSLLSPRRAGFYEQYF. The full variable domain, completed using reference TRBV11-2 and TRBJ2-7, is EAGVAQSPRYKIIEKRQSVAFWCNPISGHATLYWYQQILGQGPKLLIQFQNNGVVDDSQLPKDRFSAERLKGVDSTLKIQPAKLEDSAVYLCASSLLSPRRAGFYEQYFGPGTRLTVT.

CDR3 sequence reads: CASRDMLAKNIQYF. The CDR3 region has the DNA TGTGCCAGCAGGGACATGTTAGCCAAAAACATTCAGTACTTC. V gene TRBV27 combines with J gene TRBJ2-4, with a tentative D call TRBD1 (5 bases). CDR1 MNHEY and CDR2 SMNVEV come from the germline V gene (reference sequence). V gave up 6 bases and J gave up 0 bases, with 9 bases separating them. This CDR3 has 14 amino acids.

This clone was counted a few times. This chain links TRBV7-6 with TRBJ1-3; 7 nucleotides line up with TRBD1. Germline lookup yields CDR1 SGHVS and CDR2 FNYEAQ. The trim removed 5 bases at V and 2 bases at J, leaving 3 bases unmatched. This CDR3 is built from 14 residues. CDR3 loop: CASSRDRAGNTIYF. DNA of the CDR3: TGTGCCAGCAGCCGGGACAGAGCTGGAAACACCATATATTTT.

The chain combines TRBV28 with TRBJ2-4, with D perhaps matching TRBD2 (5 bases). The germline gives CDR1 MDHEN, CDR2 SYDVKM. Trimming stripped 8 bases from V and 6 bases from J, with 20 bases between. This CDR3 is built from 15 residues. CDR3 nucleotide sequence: TGTGCCAGCGGGCCGGGCGAGGGTCTGGGAAACATTCAGTACTTC. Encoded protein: CASGPGEGLGNIQYF.

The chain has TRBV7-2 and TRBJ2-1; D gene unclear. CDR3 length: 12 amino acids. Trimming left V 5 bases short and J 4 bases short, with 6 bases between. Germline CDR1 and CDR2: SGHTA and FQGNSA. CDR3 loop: CASSQDYNEQFF. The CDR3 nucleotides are TGTGCCAGCAGCCAAGATTACAATGAGCAGTTCTTC.

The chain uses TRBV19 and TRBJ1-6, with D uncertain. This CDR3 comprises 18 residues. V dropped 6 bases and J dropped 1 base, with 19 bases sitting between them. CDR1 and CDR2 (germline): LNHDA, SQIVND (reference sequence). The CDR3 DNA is TGTGCCAGTAGATTCCTCGGGCCTAGGCAGTCCTATAATTCACCCCTCCACTTT. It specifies CASRFLGPRQSYNSPLHF.

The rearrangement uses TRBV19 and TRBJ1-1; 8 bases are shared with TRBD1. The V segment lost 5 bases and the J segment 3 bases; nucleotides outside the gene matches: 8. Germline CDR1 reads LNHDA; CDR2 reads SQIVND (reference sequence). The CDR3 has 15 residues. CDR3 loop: CASSLRTGLDTEAFF. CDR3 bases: TGTGCCAGTAGTCTCCGGACAGGGCTGGACACTGAAGCTTTCTTT.

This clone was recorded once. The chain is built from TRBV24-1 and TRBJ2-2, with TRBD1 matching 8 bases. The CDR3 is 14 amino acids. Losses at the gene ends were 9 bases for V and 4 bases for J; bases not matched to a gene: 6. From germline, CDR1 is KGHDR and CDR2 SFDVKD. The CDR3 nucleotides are TGTGCCACCGACGGACAGGGTGGCACCGGGGAGCTGTTTTTT. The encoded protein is CATDGQGGTGELFF.

The CDR3 region has the DNA TGTGCCACCATCCCCTGGGGCGGGATAGGCAATGAGCAGTTCTTC. This translates into CATIPWGGIGNEQFF. This chain connects TRBV2 to TRBJ2-1; D might be TRBD2 (6 bases). Deletions cut 10 bases from V and 6 bases from J, with 22 bases between. CDR3 size: 15 residues. Germline CDR1 reads SNHLY; CDR2 reads FYNNEI. Full variable domain (rest looked up from reference TRBV2 and TRBJ2-1): EPEVTQTPSHQVTQMGQEVILRCVPISNHLYFYWYRQILGQKVEFLVSFYNNEISEKSEIFDDQFSVERPDGSNFTLKIRSTKLEDSAMYFCATIPWGGIGNEQFFGPGTRLTVL.

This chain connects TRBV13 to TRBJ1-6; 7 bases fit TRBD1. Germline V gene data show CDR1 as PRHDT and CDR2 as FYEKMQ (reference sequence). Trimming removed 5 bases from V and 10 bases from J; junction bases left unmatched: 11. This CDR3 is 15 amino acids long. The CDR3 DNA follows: TGTGCCAGCAGCCCCAAAGAGGGGGCCCCATCACCCCTCCACTTT. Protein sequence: CASSPKEGAPSPLHF.

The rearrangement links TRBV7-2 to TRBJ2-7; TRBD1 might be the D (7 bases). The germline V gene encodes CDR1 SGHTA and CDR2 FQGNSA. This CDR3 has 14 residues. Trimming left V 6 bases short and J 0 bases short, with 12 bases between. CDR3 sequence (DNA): TGTGCCAGCAGGCCAGGGGGGAGCTCCTACGAGCAGTACTTC. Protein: CASRPGGSSYEQYF.

CDR3 region: CASSARDRAAYEQYF. CDR3 bases: TGTGCCAGCAGCGCCCGGGACAGGGCTGCCTACGAGCAGTACTTC. The chain has TRBV7-2 and TRBJ2-7, with 9 bases fitting TRBD1. CDR3 size: 15 residues. The V gene's germline CDR1 is SGHTA and CDR2 FQGNSA. V lost 5 bases to trimming and J lost 2 bases; unmatched junction nucleotides: 7.

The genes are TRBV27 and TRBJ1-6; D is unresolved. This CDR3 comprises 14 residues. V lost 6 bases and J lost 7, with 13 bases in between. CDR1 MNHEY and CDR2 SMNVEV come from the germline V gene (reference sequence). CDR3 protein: CASSLTHGNSPLHF. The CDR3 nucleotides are TGTGCCAGCAGCTTGACTCACGGGAATTCACCCCTCCACTTT.

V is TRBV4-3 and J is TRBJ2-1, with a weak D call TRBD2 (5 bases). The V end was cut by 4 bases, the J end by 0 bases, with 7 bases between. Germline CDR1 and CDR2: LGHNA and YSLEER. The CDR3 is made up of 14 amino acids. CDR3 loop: CASSRGHSYNEQFF. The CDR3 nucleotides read TGCGCCAGCAGCCGAGGGCACTCCTACAATGAGCAGTTCTTC.

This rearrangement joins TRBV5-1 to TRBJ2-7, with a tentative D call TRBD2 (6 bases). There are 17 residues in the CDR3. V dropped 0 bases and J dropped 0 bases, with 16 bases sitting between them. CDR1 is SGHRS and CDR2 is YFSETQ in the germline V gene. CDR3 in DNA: TGCGCCAGCAGCTTGGGGGACGGGACTCCTAGCTCCTACGAGCAGTACGTC. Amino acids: CASSLGDGTPSSYEQYV.

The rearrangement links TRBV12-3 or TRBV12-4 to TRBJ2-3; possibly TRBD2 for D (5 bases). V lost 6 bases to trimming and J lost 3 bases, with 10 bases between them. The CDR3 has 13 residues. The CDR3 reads CASRGVGTDTQYF. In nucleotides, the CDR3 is TGTGCCAGCAGGGGAGTCGGGACAGATACGCAGTATTTT.

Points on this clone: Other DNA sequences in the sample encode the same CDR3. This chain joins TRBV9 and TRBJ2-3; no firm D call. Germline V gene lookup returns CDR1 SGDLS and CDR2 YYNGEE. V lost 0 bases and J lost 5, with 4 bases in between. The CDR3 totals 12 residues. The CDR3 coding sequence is TGTGCCAGCAGCGTAGCGGGAGATACGCAGTATTTT. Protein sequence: CASSVAGDTQYF.

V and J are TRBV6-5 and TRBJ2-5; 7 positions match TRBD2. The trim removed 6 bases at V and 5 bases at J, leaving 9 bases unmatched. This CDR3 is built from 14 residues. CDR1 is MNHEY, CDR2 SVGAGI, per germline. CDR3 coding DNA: TGTGCCAGCAGCCCAGCGGGATTGGGGGAGACCCAGTACTTC. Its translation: CASSPAGLGETQYF.

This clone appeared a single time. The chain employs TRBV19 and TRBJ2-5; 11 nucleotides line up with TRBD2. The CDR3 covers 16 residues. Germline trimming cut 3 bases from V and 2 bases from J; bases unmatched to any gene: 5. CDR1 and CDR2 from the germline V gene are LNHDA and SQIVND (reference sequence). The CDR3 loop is CASSIGWTSGQETQYF. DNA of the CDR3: TGTGCCAGTAGTATCGGGTGGACTAGCGGGCAAGAGACCCAGTACTTC.